These 16 T cell receptor beta chains originate from one sample sequenced in a study of OX40 agonist ivuxolimab in advanced cancers. Produced via immunoSEQ multiplex PCR; TCRdb's table is partial and in-frame only. Of about 73,000 clones listed, around nine tenths are singletons. Material: CD4+ or CD8+ T cells sorted from blood, obtained in a trial of the OX40 agonist ivuxolimab. Receptors originate from an adult with an advanced solid tumor such as melanoma, head and neck, liver or kidney cancer.

This clone was seen once. This sequence joins TRBV6-6 and TRBJ2-7, with 7 bases matching TRBD1. Trimming took 3 bases from V and 0 from J; bases not matched to a gene: 5. This CDR3 has 15 residues. Germline V gene data show CDR1 as MNHNY and CDR2 as SVGAGI (reference sequence). CDR3 DNA sequence: TGTGCCAGCAGTTATTTGGGACAGTTCTCCTACGAGCAGTACTTC. Translated: CASSYLGQFSYEQYF.

The chain combines TRBV5-1 with TRBJ2-7, with a possible D match to TRBD2 (5 bases). There are 14 residues in the CDR3. Germline V CDR1 and CDR2: SGHRS, YFSETQ. With 0 bases removed from V and 5 bases from J, the gap between germline ends came to 12 bases. CDR3 region: CASSLVPEAHEQYF. The CDR3 nucleotides read TGCGCCAGCAGCTTGGTTCCGGAGGCCCACGAGCAGTACTTC.

The chain recombines TRBV7-2 with TRBJ2-2; D is unclear. V dropped 5 bases and J dropped 3 bases, with 10 bases sitting between them. From germline, CDR1 is SGHTA and CDR2 FQGNSA. There are 14 residues in the CDR3. For the CDR3, the DNA is TGTGCCAGCAGCCCCAGAGCCTACACCGGGGAGCTGTTTTTT. It translates to CASSPRAYTGELFF.

This chain connects TRBV5-5 to TRBJ2-1; D call uncertain. The V end lost 1 base, the J end lost 10 bases, and 9 bases lay between the germline ends. This CDR3 contains 12 residues. Germline CDR1 SGHKS, CDR2 YYEKEE (reference sequence). DNA of the CDR3: TGTGCCAGCAGCTTGTCGCAGTTGGAGCAGTTCTTC. Its translation is CASSLSQLEQFF.

The CDR3 DNA is TGCGCCAGCAGCTACAGGGGCCCTTTTTCCTCTGGGGCCAACGTCCTGACTTTC. It codes for CASSYRGPFSSGANVLTF. The rearrangement joins TRBV5-1 to TRBJ2-6, with TRBD1 identical over 7 bases. Germline lookup yields CDR1 SGHRS and CDR2 YFSETQ. J lost 0 bases, V lost 3 bases, and 9 bases had no gene match. The CDR3 has 18 amino acids.

This clone was observed once. J is TRBJ2-1 and V is TRBV21-1; the D call of TRBD1 is as the table states it, not checked on the DNA. TRBV21-1 is annotated as a pseudogene. CDR3 length: 17 amino acids. The CDR3 region has the DNA TGTGCCAGCAGTAACCTGGGGGACACGAGCTCCTACAATGAGCAGTTCTTC. Translating gives CASSNLGDTSSYNEQFF.

A few counts support this clone. The chain couples TRBV6-1 to TRBJ2-7; TRBD1 matches 8 bases. Trimming at V came to 6 bases and at J to 4 bases, leaving 8 bases not matched to a gene. The CDR3 length is 14 residues. Germline V CDR1 and CDR2: MNHNS, SASEGT. The CDR3: CASRPGGRGYEQYF. The CDR3 coding sequence is TGTGCCAGCAGACCAGGGGGCAGGGGTTACGAGCAGTACTTC.

This clone was found once. This rearrangement joins TRBV5-6 to TRBJ2-1, with D perhaps TRBD1 or TRBD2 (5 bases each). There are 15 residues in the CDR3. Trimming pared 4 bases from V and 5 bases from J, leaving 16 bases between. CDR1 is SGHDT and CDR2 is YYEEEE in the germline V gene. This CDR3 reads CASSPRVGVHNEQFF. CDR3 in DNA: TGTGCCAGCAGCCCCAGGGTGGGAGTCCACAATGAGCAGTTCTTC.

The table lists this clone with a count of one. V gene TRBV5-4 combines with J gene TRBJ2-1; D might be TRBD2 (6 bases). V lost 4 bases to trimming and J lost 6 bases, with 11 bases between them. Germline CDR1 is SGHNT and CDR2 is YYREEE (reference sequence). This CDR3 has 13 amino acids. The CDR3 reads CASSTGVVNEQFF. The CDR3 DNA is TGTGCCAGCAGCACGGGAGTTGTCAATGAGCAGTTCTTC.

The chain recombines TRBV1 with TRBJ1-2. TRBV1 is an annotated pseudogene. The length of the CDR3 is 13 residues. Here the CDR3 reads CTSSQGGREGYTF. CDR3 coding DNA: TGCACCAGCAGCCAAGGGGGCCGGGAAGGCTACACCTTC.

The gene calls are TRBV14 and TRBJ2-5; D is unclear. The germline CDR1 and CDR2 sequences are SGHDN and FVKESK. V lost 1 base, J lost 4 bases, and 4 bases lay in between. The CDR3 contains 12 residues. The DNA for the CDR3 is TGTGCCAGCAGCCAAGCGGGAGAGACCCAGTACTTC. This sequence encodes CASSQAGETQYF.

The chain employs TRBV5-1 and TRBJ2-5, with D perhaps TRBD1 (5 bases). Germline loops: CDR1 SGHRS, CDR2 YFSETQ. The CDR3 is 13 amino acids. V lost 3 bases, J lost 5 bases, and 11 bases lay in between. CDR3: CASSSQGSETQYF. DNA of the CDR3: TGCGCCAGCAGCTCGCAGGGTTCGGAGACCCAGTACTTC.

In this sample, this clone turned up a few times. V usage is TRBV18 and J usage is TRBJ1-2; no reliable D call. V dropped 3 bases and J dropped 8 bases, with 13 bases sitting between them. Germline loops: CDR1 KGHSH, CDR2 LQKENI. This CDR3 comprises 13 residues. DNA for the CDR3: TGTGCCAGCTCACCCCAAAGGGATCGAGGCTACACCTTC. Encoded protein: CASSPQRDRGYTF.

This chain connects TRBV7-9 to TRBJ2-5, with unresolved D. V was cut by 1 base and J by 5 bases, with 11 bases left in between. Germline V gene sequence: CDR1 SEHNR, CDR2 FQNEAQ (reference sequence). This CDR3 is built from 14 residues. CDR3 coding DNA: TGTGCCAGCAGCTTAGTCAGTAATTTGGAGACCCAGTACTTC. It specifies CASSLVSNLETQYF.

The V and J genes are TRBV28 and TRBJ2-3, with no clear D. The V and J ends lost 6 bases and 13 bases respectively, with 11 bases between them. The V gene's germline CDR1 is MDHEN and CDR2 SYDVKM. The CDR3 is 10 residues long. The CDR3 DNA reads as TGTGCCAGCAGGTACAATAAGGAGTATTTT. Translated, it gives CASRYNKEYF.

This chain joins TRBV5-1 and TRBJ1-4, with TRBD1 matching 7 bases. Germline V gene data show CDR1 as SGHRS and CDR2 as YFSETQ. The V segment lost 0 bases and the J segment 7 bases; nucleotides outside the gene matches: 6. There are 15 residues in the CDR3. The CDR3 spells CASSLAQQGGEKLFF. DNA of the CDR3: TGCGCCAGCAGCTTGGCCCAGCAGGGGGGTGAAAAACTGTTTTTT.